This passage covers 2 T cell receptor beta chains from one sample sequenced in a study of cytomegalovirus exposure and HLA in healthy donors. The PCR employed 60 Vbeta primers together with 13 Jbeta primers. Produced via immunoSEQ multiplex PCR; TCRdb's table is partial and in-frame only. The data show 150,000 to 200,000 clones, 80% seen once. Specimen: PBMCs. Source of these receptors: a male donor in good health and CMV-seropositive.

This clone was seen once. The CDR3 coding sequence is TGTGCCAGCAGCGTATCGGGCGGGAGCTACGAGCAGTACTTC. This sequence encodes CASSVSGGSYEQYF. The J gene is TRBJ2-7, the V gene TRBV9; 7 nucleotides align to TRBD2. Germline V CDR1 and CDR2: SGDLS, YYNGEE. CDR3 length equals 14 residues. V shed 1 base, J shed 3 bases, and the junction held 4 bases outside the gene matches.

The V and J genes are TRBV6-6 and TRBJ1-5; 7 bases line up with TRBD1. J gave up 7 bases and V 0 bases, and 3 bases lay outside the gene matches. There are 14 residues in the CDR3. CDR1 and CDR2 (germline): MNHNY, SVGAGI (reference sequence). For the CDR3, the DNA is TGTGCCAGCAGTTACTCGAGGGGGCACCAGCCCCAGCATTTT. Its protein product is CASSYSRGHQPQHF.